Listed below are T cell receptor beta chains from one sample, sequenced in a study of T cell repertoires in cytomegalovirus infection. TCRdb analysed the reads with MiXCR anew, one entry per CDR3 protein. The repertoire holds a few hundred thousand distinct CDR3 sequences, with roughly a third as singletons. These receptors have no identified antigens. The sample was cultured PBMCs, taken from culture after CMV antigen stimulation. The source of these receptors is a human donor in good health (CMV status not recorded). Some clones in this sample may be carry-over from other donors' samples. Each CDR3 is given with its conserved first and last residue. The order of the fields is clone size, V gene, D gene, J gene, CDR3 DNA, CDR3 protein. The D gene is left open where the match is weak. Rows may omit the clone size; those that give it use once, few, many or a size class.

many	TRBV27	TRBD2	TRBJ2-1	TGTGCCAGCAGTTTTAGCGGGAGGTCCTACAATGAGCAGTTCTTC	CASSFSGRSYNEQFF
many	TRBV7-8	TRBD1	TRBJ1-1	TGTGCCAGCAGCCACGTGGGACAGGGGACTCTGGCTTTCTTT	CASSHVGQGTLAFF
-	TRBV5-1	-	TRBJ1-2	TGCGCCAGCAGCTCTCAGGCCAACTATGGCTACACCTTC	CASSSQANYGYTF
few	TRBV18	-	TRBJ2-1	TGTGCCAGCTCCCATACGAGGCAGGCGATTCGGTATGAGCAGTTCTTC	CASSHTRQAIRYEQFF
-	TRBV5-1	TRBD2	TRBJ2-1	TGCGCCAGCAGCTCTCTAGCGGGAGGCTTTTCGGAGCAGTTCTTC	CASSSLAGGFSEQFF
-	TRBV29-1	TRBD2	TRBJ2-1	TGCAGCGTTGGCCGGCGGGAGAGGTCGGAGCAGTTCTTC	CSVGRRERSEQFF
-	TRBV24-1	TRBD1	TRBJ1-1	TGTGCCACCAGTGACGGTGACAGGGTCGAAGCTTTCTTT	CATSDGDRVEAFF
-	TRBV7-9	-	TRBJ2-3	TGTGCCAGCAGCTTAGCAACCGACGGCACAGATACGCAGTATTTT	CASSLATDGTDTQYF
-	TRBV28	-	TRBJ2-3	TGTGCCAGCAGTCTCACGGGACTCTCCGACCTAAGCACAGATACGCAGTATTTT	CASSLTGLSDLSTDTQYF
few	TRBV11-2	-	TRBJ2-1	TGTGCCAGCAGCTTCACTCCGTACAATGAGCAGTTCTTC	CASSFTPYNEQFF
-	TRBV25-1	-	TRBJ2-7	TGTGCCAGCAGTGAATATAGACAATTCGCCTACGAGCAGTACTTC	CASSEYRQFAYEQYF
-	TRBV5-1	-	TRBJ1-1	TGCGCCAGCAGCTTGGCTCTTGGGAGCGGGGGGTTGAACACTGAAGCTTTCTTT	CASSLALGSGGLNTEAFF
many	TRBV6-1	-	TRBJ2-1	TGTGCCAGCAGTGACCCCACGTTGAGTGGCAATGAGCAGTTCTTC	CASSDPTLSGNEQFF
few	TRBV4-3	-	TRBJ1-4	TGCGCCAGCAGCCAAGATCGGACTACGGCAGGGAGGGAAAAACTGTTTTTT	CASSQDRTTAGREKLFF
-	TRBV4-3	-	TRBJ2-4	TGCGCCAGCAGCCAAGTGCTAGCGGCCAAAAACATTCAGTACTTC	CASSQVLAAKNIQYF
-	TRBV4-2	-	TRBJ1-1	TGTGCCAGCAGCCAATTGGAACGACCAAACACTGAAGCTTTCTTT	CASSQLERPNTEAFF
-	TRBV10-3	-	TRBJ2-1	TGTGCCATCAGTGAGCCGGGCGTTTACAATGAGCAGTTCTTC	CAISEPGVYNEQFF
-	TRBV7-8	TRBD1	TRBJ1-6	TGTGCCAGCAGCGCCCAACCCGGGACAGGGGCCCGTTCACTCCTCCACTTT	CASSAQPGTGARSLLHF
-	TRBV27	-	TRBJ2-1	TGTGCCAGCAGTTTCCTTCCCCAGCGGGTCCTAAAACGAGGATCCTACAATGAGCAGTTCTTC	CASSFLPQRVLKRGSYNEQFF